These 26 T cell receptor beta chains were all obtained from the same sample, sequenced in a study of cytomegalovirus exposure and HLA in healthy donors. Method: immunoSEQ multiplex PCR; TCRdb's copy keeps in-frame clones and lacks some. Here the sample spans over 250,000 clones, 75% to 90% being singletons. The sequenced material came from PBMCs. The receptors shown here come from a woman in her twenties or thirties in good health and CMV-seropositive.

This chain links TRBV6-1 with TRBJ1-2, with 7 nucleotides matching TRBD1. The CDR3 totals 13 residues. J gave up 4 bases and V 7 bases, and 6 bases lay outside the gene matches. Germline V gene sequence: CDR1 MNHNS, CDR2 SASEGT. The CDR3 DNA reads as TGTGCCAGCAACCTACAGGGGACCTATGGCTACACCTTC. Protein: CASNLQGTYGYTF.

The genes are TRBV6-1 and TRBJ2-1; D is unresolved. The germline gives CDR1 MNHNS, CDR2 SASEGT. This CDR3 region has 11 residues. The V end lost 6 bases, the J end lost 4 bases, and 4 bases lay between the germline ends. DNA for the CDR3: TGTGCCAGCAGATTATACAATGAGCAGTTCTTC. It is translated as CASRLYNEQFF.

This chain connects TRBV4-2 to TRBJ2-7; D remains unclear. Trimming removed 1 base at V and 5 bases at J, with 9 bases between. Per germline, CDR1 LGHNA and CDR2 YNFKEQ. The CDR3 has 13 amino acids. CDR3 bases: TGTGCCAGCAGCCAAGGTCTAGGAAACGAGCAGTACTTC. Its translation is CASSQGLGNEQYF.

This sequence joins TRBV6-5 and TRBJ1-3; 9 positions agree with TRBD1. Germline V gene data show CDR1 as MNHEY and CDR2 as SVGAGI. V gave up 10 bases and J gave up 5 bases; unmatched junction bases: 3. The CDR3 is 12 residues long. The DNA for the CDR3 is TGTGCCACCGGACAGGGGAGAAACACCATATATTTT. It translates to CATGQGRNTIYF.

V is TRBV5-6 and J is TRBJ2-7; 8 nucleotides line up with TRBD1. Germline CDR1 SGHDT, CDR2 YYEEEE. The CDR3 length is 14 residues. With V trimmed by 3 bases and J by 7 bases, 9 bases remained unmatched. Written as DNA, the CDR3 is TGTGCCAGCAGCTCAGGACAGGGAATCCGAGAGCAGTACTTC. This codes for CASSSGQGIREQYF.

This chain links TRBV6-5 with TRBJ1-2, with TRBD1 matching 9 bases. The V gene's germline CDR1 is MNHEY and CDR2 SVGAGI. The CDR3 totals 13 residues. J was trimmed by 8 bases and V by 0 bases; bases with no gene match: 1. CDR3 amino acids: CASSYSTGGGYTF. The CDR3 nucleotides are TGTGCCAGCAGTTACTCGACAGGGGGAGGCTACACCTTC.

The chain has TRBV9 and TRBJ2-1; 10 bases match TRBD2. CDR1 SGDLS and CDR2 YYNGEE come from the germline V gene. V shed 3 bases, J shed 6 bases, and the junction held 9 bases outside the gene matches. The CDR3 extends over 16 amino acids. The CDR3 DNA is TGTGCCAGCAGCGAGCCTACTAGCGGGGAACGCAATGAGCAGTTCTTC. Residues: CASSEPTSGERNEQFF.

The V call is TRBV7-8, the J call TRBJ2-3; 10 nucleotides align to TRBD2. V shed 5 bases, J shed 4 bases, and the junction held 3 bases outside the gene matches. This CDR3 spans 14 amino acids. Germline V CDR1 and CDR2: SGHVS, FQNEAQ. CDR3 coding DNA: TGTGCCAGCAGCATGAGCGGGGGGGCAGATACGCAGTATTTT. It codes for CASSMSGGADTQYF.

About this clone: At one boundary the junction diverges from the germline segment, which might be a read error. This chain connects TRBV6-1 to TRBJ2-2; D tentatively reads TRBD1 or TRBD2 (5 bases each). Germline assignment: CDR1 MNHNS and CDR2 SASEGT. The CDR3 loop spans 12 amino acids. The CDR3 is CASRTGVGGLFF. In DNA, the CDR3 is TGTGCCAGCAGAACCGGGGTTGGGGGGCTGTTTTTT.

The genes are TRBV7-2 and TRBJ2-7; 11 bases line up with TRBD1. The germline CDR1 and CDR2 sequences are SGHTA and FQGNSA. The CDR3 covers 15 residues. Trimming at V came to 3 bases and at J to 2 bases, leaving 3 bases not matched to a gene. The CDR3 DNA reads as TGTGCCAGCAGCTTGCGGGGACAGGGGGCCTACGAGCAGTACTTC. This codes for CASSLRGQGAYEQYF.

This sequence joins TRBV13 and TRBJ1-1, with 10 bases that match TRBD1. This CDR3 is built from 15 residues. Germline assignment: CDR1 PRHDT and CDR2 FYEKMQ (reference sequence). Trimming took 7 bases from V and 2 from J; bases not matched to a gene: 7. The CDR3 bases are TGTGCCAGCACGCACGGGACAGGGGACAACACTGAAGCTTTCTTT. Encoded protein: CASTHGTGDNTEAFF. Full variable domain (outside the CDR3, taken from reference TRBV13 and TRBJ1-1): AAGVIQSPRHLIKEKRETATLKCYPIPRHDTVYWYQQGPGQDPQFLISFYEKMQSDKGSIPDRFSAQQFSDYHSELNMSSLELGDSALYFCASTHGTGDNTEAFFGQGTRLTVV.

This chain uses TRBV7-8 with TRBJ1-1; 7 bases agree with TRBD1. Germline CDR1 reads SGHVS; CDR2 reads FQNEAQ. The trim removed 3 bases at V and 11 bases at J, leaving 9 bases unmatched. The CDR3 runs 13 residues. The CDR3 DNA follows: TGTGCCAGCAGCTTGGGGGACAGATCAGGTGCTTTCTTT. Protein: CASSLGDRSGAFF.

The CDR3 bases are TGTGCCAGCAGCTTAGCGGGGGGGCAGTACAATGAGCAGTTCTTC. Residues: CASSLAGGQYNEQFF. The J gene is TRBJ2-1, the V gene TRBV7-2; possibly TRBD2 for D (7 bases). Germline lookup yields CDR1 SGHTA and CDR2 FQGNSA. V lost 0 bases, J lost 4 bases, and 10 bases lay in between. CDR3 length equals 15 residues.

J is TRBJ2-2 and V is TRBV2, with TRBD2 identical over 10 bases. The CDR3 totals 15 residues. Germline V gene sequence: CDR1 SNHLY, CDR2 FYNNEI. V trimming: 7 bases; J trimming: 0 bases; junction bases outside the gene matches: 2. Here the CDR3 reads CASKGTSANTGELFF. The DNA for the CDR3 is TGTGCCAGCAAAGGGACTAGCGCGAACACCGGGGAGCTGTTTTTT.

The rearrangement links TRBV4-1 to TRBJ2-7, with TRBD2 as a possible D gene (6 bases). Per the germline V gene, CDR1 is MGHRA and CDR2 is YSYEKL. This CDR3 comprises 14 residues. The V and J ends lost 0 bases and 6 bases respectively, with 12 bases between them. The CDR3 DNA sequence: TGCGCCAGCAGCCAAGAGGAGGGGCGGGTCGAGCAGTACTTC. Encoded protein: CASSQEEGRVEQYF.

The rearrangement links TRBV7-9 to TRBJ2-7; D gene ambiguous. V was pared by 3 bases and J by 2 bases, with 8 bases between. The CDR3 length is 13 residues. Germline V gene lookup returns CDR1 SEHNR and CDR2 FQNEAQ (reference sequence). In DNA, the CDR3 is TGTGCCAGCAGCTTTATCGAACCCTACGAGCAGTACTTC. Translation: CASSFIEPYEQYF. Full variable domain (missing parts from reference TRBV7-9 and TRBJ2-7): DTGVSQNPRHKITKRGQNVTFRCDPISEHNRLYWYRQTLGQGPEFLTYFQNEAQLEKSRLLSDRFSAERPKGSFSTLEIQRTEQGDSAMYLCASSFIEPYEQYFGPGTRLTVT.

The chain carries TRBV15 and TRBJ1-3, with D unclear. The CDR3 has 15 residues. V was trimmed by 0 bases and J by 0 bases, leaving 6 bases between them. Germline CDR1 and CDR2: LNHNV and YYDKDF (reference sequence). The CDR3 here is CATSRDRFSGNTIYF. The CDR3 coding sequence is TGTGCCACCAGCAGAGACAGGTTCTCTGGAAACACCATATATTTT.

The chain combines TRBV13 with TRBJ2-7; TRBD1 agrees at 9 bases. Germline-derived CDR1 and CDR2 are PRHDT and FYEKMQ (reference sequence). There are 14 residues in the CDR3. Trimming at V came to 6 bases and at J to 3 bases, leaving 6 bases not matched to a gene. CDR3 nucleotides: TGTGCCAGCAGGGCCGGGACAGGGATCTACGAGCAGTACTTC. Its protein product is CASRAGTGIYEQYF. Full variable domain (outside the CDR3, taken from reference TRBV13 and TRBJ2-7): AAGVIQSPRHLIKEKRETATLKCYPIPRHDTVYWYQQGPGQDPQFLISFYEKMQSDKGSIPDRFSAQQFSDYHSELNMSSLELGDSALYFCASRAGTGIYEQYFGPGTRLTVT.

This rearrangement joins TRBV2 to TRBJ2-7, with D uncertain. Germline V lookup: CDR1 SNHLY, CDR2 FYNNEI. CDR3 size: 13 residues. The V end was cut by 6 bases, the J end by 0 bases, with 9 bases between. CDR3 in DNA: TGTGCCAGCAGCACGGCGAGCTCCTACGAGCAGTACTTC. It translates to CASSTASSYEQYF.

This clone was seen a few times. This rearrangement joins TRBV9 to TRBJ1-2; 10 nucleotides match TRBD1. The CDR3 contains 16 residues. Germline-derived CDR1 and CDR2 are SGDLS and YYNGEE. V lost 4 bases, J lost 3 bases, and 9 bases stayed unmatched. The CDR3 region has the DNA TGTGCCAGCAGCTTAGGACAGGGGGGTAACGACTATGGCTACACCTTC. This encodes CASSLGQGGNDYGYTF.

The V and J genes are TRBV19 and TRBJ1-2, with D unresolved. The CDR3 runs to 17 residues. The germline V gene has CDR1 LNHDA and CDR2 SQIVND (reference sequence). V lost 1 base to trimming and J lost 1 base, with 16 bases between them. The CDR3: CASSIVRTFDFNYGYTF. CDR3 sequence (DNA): TGTGCCAGTAGTATAGTTCGGACCTTTGACTTTAACTATGGCTACACCTTC.

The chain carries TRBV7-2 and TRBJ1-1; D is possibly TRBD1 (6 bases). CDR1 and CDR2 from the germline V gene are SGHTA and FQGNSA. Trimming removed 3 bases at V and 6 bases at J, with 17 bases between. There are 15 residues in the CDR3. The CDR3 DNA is TGTGCCAGCAGCTTCGAGGACAGAATAACCGCTGAAGCTTTCTTT. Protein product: CASSFEDRITAEAFF. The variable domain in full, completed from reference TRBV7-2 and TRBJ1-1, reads GAGVSQSPSNKVTEKGKDVELRCDPISGHTALYWYRQSLGQGLEFLIYFQGNSAPDKSGLPSDRFSAERTGGSVSTLTIQRTQQEDSAVYLCASSFEDRITAEAFFGQGTRLTVV.

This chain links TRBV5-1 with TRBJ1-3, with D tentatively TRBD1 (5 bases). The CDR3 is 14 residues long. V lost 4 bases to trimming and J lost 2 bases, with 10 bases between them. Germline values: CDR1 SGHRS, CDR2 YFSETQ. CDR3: CASSNGGTGNTIYF. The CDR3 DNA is TGCGCCAGCAGCAACGGGGGTACTGGAAACACCATATATTTT. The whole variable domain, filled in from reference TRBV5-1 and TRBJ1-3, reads KAGVTQTPRYLIKTRGQQVTLSCSPISGHRSVSWYQQTPGQGLQFLFEYFSETQRNKGNFPGRFSGRQFSNSRSEMNVSTLELGDSALYLCASSNGGTGNTIYFGEGSWLTVV.

CDR3 sequence reads: CASWRGRDNEQFF. CDR3 sequence (DNA): TGTGCCAGCTGGAGAGGGCGCGACAATGAGCAGTTCTTC. The chain has TRBV27 and TRBJ2-1; D might be TRBD2 (5 bases). In germline, CDR1 is MNHEY, CDR2 SMNVEV (reference sequence). The CDR3 has 13 residues. V was shortened by 8 bases and J by 5 bases, with 13 bases between the two germline ends.

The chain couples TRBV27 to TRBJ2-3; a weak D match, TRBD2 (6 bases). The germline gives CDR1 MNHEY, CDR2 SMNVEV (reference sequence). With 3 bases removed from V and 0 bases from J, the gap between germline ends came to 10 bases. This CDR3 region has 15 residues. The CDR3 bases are TGTGCCAGCAGTTTCCGCGGGACTAGCACAGATACGCAGTATTTT. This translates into CASSFRGTSTDTQYF.

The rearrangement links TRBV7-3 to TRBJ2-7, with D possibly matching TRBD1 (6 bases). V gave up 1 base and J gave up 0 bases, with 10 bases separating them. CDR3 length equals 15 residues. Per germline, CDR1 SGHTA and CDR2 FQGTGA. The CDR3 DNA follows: TGTGCCAGCAGCTTAATAGGGGGTAGCTCCTACGAGCAGTACTTC. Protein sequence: CASSLIGGSSYEQYF.